This T cell receptor (beta chain) was recorded in a study of T cells in Graves' hyperthyroidism and ophthalmopathy. Study-level results: Clonotypes that were expanded in thyroid above 0.001 mostly appeared in blood too.

Out of roughly 9.1 ml of fresh peripheral blood came the PBMCs. The germline V gene encodes CDR1 SGHAT and CDR2 FQDESV (reference sequence). The V gene lost 3 bases and the J gene lost 5 bases, with 10 bases spanning the gap. The CDR3 loop spans 13 amino acids. Of note for this clonotype: Its target is not known.

Researchers took RNA transcripts and amplified the TCR beta CDR3 regions from them. When the TCR CDR3 underwent first-round RT-PCR, the HTBI primer set was used. TCRdb reanalysed the multiplex PCR reads using MiXCR and keeps one entry per CDR3 protein. The data hold approximately 400,000 distinct CDR3 sequences, with 25% observed a single time. The sequence was collected from a man between 50 and 59 years old with Graves' hyperthyroidism. V is TRBV11-1 and J is TRBJ2-5; D unresolved. Sequenced: blood. CDR3 in amino acids: CASSFNTGETQYF. DNA of the CDR3: TGTGCCAGCAGCTTTAATACGGGTGAGACCCAGTACTTC.